Below are 29 T cell receptor beta chains sequenced from a single sample in a study of beta chain features in type 1 diabetes. Every bit of the isolated RNA underwent reverse transcription, so sequencing read expressed TCRB transcripts. Assay: immunoSEQ multiplex PCR; the TCRdb copy retains only in-frame clones and omits some. The table has roughly 500,000 clones, roughly 30% seen once. The sequenced material came from naive CD4+ T cells from blood. The receptors were gathered from a man between 18 and 35 years old in good health.

The genes are TRBV9 and TRBJ1-2; D uncertain. With 6 bases removed from V and 13 bases from J, the gap between germline ends came to 25 bases. This CDR3 contains 14 residues. CDR1 is SGDLS, CDR2 YYNGEE, per germline. In nucleotides, the CDR3 is TGTGCCAGCACGGAGACGGCACAAGGGAAACCGCCCACCTTC. Its protein product is CASTETAQGKPPTF.

This clone has more than one count but fewer than ten. The chain uses TRBV30 and TRBJ2-5; tentatively, D is TRBD1 (6 bases). Germline values: CDR1 GTSNPN, CDR2 SVGIG (reference sequence). CDR3 length: 16 amino acids. V gave up 0 bases and J gave up 5 bases, with 19 bases separating them. The CDR3 nucleotides are TGTGCCTGGAGTGTACTTGGATTGGGGGCCCAGGAGACCCAGTACTTC. This sequence encodes CAWSVLGLGAQETQYF.

This sequence joins TRBV30 and TRBJ2-7; tentative D call: TRBD2 (6 bases). The V gene's germline CDR1 is GTSNPN and CDR2 SVGIG (reference sequence). V shed 2 bases and J shed 0 bases, with 17 bases lying between them. This CDR3 contains 16 residues. The DNA of the CDR3 is TGTGCCTGGAGTAAGGGACCTATCGGGAGCTCCTACGAGCAGTACTTC. It translates to CAWSKGPIGSSYEQYF.

Comment on this clone: Other nucleotide sequences from this sample produce the same CDR3. The chain recombines TRBV7-9 with TRBJ2-4; 8 bases fit TRBD1. The CDR3 runs to 16 residues. Unmatched junction bases numbered 4, after V lost 1 base and J lost 2 bases. Germline lookup yields CDR1 SEHNR and CDR2 FQNEAQ (reference sequence). This CDR3 reads CASSLGTGRPKNIQYF. In DNA form, the CDR3 reads TGTGCCAGCAGCTTAGGGACAGGGAGGCCCAAAAACATTCAGTACTTC.

This clone was seen more than once but under ten times. V usage is TRBV7-9 and J usage is TRBJ2-1, with TRBD2 matching 8 bases. Germline CDR1 reads SEHNR; CDR2 reads FQNEAQ (reference sequence). Unmatched junction bases numbered 9, after V lost 3 bases and J lost 8 bases. The CDR3 has 15 residues. DNA for the CDR3: TGTGCCAGCAGCTTCACCGGGAGGGCCTTTTATGAGCAGTTCTTC. This sequence encodes CASSFTGRAFYEQFF.

Remarks on this clone: A much larger clonotype is one base distant, so this may be a read error. This chain uses TRBV13 with TRBJ2-3; D remains ambiguous. The CDR3 runs 11 residues. V lost 4 bases and J lost 2, with 1 base in between. Per germline, CDR1 PRHDT and CDR2 FYEKMQ (reference sequence). This CDR3 is CASSYTDTQYF. The CDR3 bases are TGTGCCAGCAGCTACACAGATACGCAGTATTTT.

This chain connects TRBV6-6 to TRBJ2-1; perhaps TRBD2 as D (6 bases). This CDR3 is 14 amino acids long. The germline V and J ends were trimmed by 7 bases and 9 bases, with 19 bases remaining between them. Germline V gene lookup returns CDR1 MNHNY and CDR2 SVGAGI (reference sequence). For the CDR3, the DNA is TGTGCCAGCACCTACGGGCTTGGGGGAGGTGAGCAGTTCTTC. This codes for CASTYGLGGGEQFF.

This chain connects TRBV29-1 to TRBJ2-5; 7 bases fit TRBD1. Germline CDR1 is SQVTM and CDR2 is ANQGSEA. There are 15 residues in the CDR3. V trimming: 3 bases; J trimming: 5 bases; junction bases outside the gene matches: 12. The CDR3 DNA reads TGCAGCGTTGAGGGGGTTATGGGACAGATGGAGACCCAGTACTTC. Translated, it gives CSVEGVMGQMETQYF.

This clone was seen a handful of times. This chain connects TRBV27 to TRBJ2-4; the D gene is possibly TRBD1 (6 bases). The V gene's germline CDR1 is MNHEY and CDR2 SMNVEV (reference sequence). The CDR3 is 15 amino acids. The V and J ends lost 2 bases and 2 bases respectively, with 10 bases between them. The CDR3, as DNA: TGTGCCAGCAGTTTAATCCAGGGGACCAAAAACATTCAGTACTTC. Its translation: CASSLIQGTKNIQYF.

V and J are TRBV5-1 and TRBJ2-7; D gene unclear. Germline values: CDR1 SGHRS, CDR2 YFSETQ. CDR3 length equals 14 residues. Trimming stripped 0 bases from V and 0 bases from J, with 7 bases between. The CDR3 region is CASSLAASSYEQYF. The CDR3 DNA is TGCGCCAGCAGCTTGGCCGCGAGCTCCTACGAGCAGTACTTC.

This clone was seen a few times. The chain carries TRBV5-1 and TRBJ2-7; D is perhaps TRBD2 (5 bases). Looked up from germline, CDR1 is SGHRS and CDR2 is YFSETQ. The germline V and J ends were trimmed by 5 bases and 5 bases, with 17 bases remaining between them. This CDR3 is built from 14 residues. The CDR3 sequence: CASSPPAADDEQYF. For the CDR3, the DNA is TGCGCCAGCAGTCCCCCAGCAGCGGACGACGAGCAGTACTTC.

This clone was counted a few times. The chain has TRBV10-3 and TRBJ2-3; 13 nucleotides align to TRBD2. The CDR3 is made up of 15 amino acids. From germline, CDR1 is ENHRY and CDR2 SYGVKD. V lost 8 bases, J lost 2 bases, and 4 bases stayed unmatched. The CDR3 DNA is TGTGCCATCGGCGGGACTAGCGGGAACACAGATACGCAGTATTTT. This gives the protein CAIGGTSGNTDTQYF.

The J gene is TRBJ1-1, the V gene TRBV29-1, with unresolved D. Germline V gene data show CDR1 as SQVTM and CDR2 as ANQGSEA. CDR3 size: 13 residues. V lost 5 bases to trimming and J lost 1 base, with 11 bases between them. The CDR3 DNA is TGCAGCGTTTATGGAAGAGGGAACACTGAAGCTTTCTTT. Translation gives CSVYGRGNTEAFF.

This chain connects TRBV7-2 to TRBJ1-1; weak D call: TRBD1 (6 bases). Trimming removed 5 bases at V and 2 bases at J, with 12 bases between. CDR3 length: 14 amino acids. CDR1 SGHTA and CDR2 FQGNSA come from the germline V gene. CDR3 protein: CASSIQGVNTEAFF. CDR3 sequence (DNA): TGTGCCAGCAGCATACAGGGAGTTAACACTGAAGCTTTCTTT.

This chain links TRBV4-1 with TRBJ2-7, with 13 bases that match TRBD2. Germline V CDR1 and CDR2: MGHRA, YSYEKL. The V and J ends lost 4 bases and 6 bases, in that order; junction bases with no gene match: 6. This CDR3 has 15 residues. For the CDR3, the DNA is TGCGCCAGCAGCCGCGGACTAGCGGGAGTAGGCGAGCAGTACTTC. Protein sequence: CASSRGLAGVGEQYF.

This clone was seen more than once but under ten times. The chain joins TRBV7-2 to TRBJ2-1, with 8 bases matching TRBD2. This CDR3 contains 15 residues. Germline CDR1 SGHTA, CDR2 FQGNSA. V gave up 5 bases and J gave up 4 bases; unmatched junction bases: 7. CDR3 amino acids: CASSPAASGYNEQFF. CDR3 nucleotides: TGTGCCAGCAGCCCAGCGGCTAGCGGGTACAATGAGCAGTTCTTC.

This clone was seen a handful of times. The chain has TRBV30 and TRBJ2-3; no clear D gene. Looked up from germline, CDR1 is GTSNPN and CDR2 is SVGIG (reference sequence). V was shortened by 0 bases and J by 11 bases, with 15 bases between the two germline ends. CDR3 size: 13 residues. In nucleotides, the CDR3 is TGTGCCTGGAGTGTCGGTCATCTGGGCTTGCAGTATTTT. Amino acids: CAWSVGHLGLQYF.

The V and J genes are TRBV5-6 and TRBJ1-4; unclear D gene. Germline loops: CDR1 SGHDT, CDR2 YYEEEE. CDR3 length: 12 residues. Trimming removed 2 bases at V and 4 bases at J, with 3 bases between. In DNA form, the CDR3 reads TGTGCCAGCAGCTTCCATAATGAAAAACTGTTTTTT. It codes for CASSFHNEKLFF.

CDR3 protein: CASSPGGGRSTDTQYF. DNA of the CDR3: TGTGCCAGCAGCCCGGGAGGCGGCAGGAGCACAGATACGCAGTATTTT. The rearrangement links TRBV5-4 to TRBJ2-3, with 7 bases matching TRBD2. Germline CDR1 is SGHNT and CDR2 is YYREEE (reference sequence). The junction had 8 bases not matched to a gene; V was cut back by 4 bases and J by 0 bases. The CDR3 loop spans 16 amino acids.

The chain combines TRBV5-1 with TRBJ2-1; a weak D match, TRBD2 (6 bases). CDR1 SGHRS and CDR2 YFSETQ come from the germline V gene. The CDR3 loop spans 17 amino acids. V was cut by 3 bases and J by 0 bases, with 16 bases left in between. The CDR3 bases are TGCGCCAGCAGCTCCCTATTCGGGGGAGGCTCCTACAATGAGCAGTTCTTC. Protein: CASSSLFGGGSYNEQFF.

This chain's CDR3 is CASSSLTGDEQYF. The CDR3 region has the DNA TGTGCCAGCAGCTCCCTAACGGGGGACGAGCAGTACTTC. The rearrangement joins TRBV7-6 to TRBJ2-7, with D possibly TRBD2 on 6 matching bases. V dropped 4 bases and J dropped 5 bases, with 12 bases sitting between them. Germline lookup yields CDR1 SGHVS and CDR2 FNYEAQ. CDR3 length equals 13 residues.

CDR3 loop: CASRSGTPENIQYF. CDR3 coding DNA: TGTGCCAGCAGAAGCGGGACACCGGAAAACATTCAGTACTTC. The gene calls are TRBV9 and TRBJ2-4, with TRBD2 as a possible D gene (7 bases). CDR3 length: 14 amino acids. Germline CDR1 SGDLS, CDR2 YYNGEE. The V end was cut by 5 bases, the J end by 5 bases, with 14 bases between. Based on the CDR3 plus reference TRBV9 and TRBJ2-4, the full variable domain is DSGVTQTPKHLITATGQRVTLRCSPRSGDLSVYWYQQSLDQGLQFLIQYYNGEERAKGNILERFSAQQFPDLHSELNLSSLELGDSALYFCASRSGTPENIQYFGAGTRLSVL.

Worth noting for this clone: This sample also contains other DNA sequences that code for the same CDR3. The gene calls are TRBV5-4 and TRBJ2-3; D is perhaps TRBD1 (5 bases). Trimming took 0 bases from V and 1 from J, leaving 6 bases between them. Germline V gene sequence: CDR1 SGHNT, CDR2 YYREEE (reference sequence). The CDR3 contains 14 residues. This chain's CDR3 is CASSLAQGTDTQYF. The CDR3 DNA is TGTGCCAGCAGCTTGGCACAGGGCACAGATACGCAGTATTTT.

This clone was seen many times. Other DNA sequences in the same sample also yield this CDR3. J is TRBJ2-3 and V is TRBV29-1, with D unresolved. Germline lookup yields CDR1 SQVTM and CDR2 ANQGSEA. CDR3 size: 12 residues. The V end was cut by 3 bases, the J end by 1 base, with 5 bases between. The CDR3 DNA reads as TGCAGCGTTGATGGGGGCACAGATACGCAGTATTTT. This encodes CSVDGGTDTQYF.

The V call is TRBV7-6, the J call TRBJ2-2; possibly TRBD2 for D (6 bases). This CDR3 comprises 14 residues. Germline CDR1 is SGHVS and CDR2 is FNYEAQ. The V gene lost 5 bases and the J gene lost 4 bases, with 11 bases spanning the gap. The CDR3 DNA sequence: TGTGCCAGCAGCGGGGGGACGGTCACCGGGGAGCTGTTTTTT. Protein product: CASSGGTVTGELFF.

In this sample, this clone turned up a few times. The chain couples TRBV15 to TRBJ2-5, with TRBD2 matching 7 bases. There are 17 residues in the CDR3. V shed 0 bases, J shed 5 bases, and the junction held 12 bases outside the gene matches. Germline V gives CDR1 LNHNV, CDR2 YYDKDF (reference sequence). In DNA form, the CDR3 reads TGTGCCACCAGCAGAGATGGGAGCGGCGGGAGAGGCGAGACCCAGTACTTC. Translation gives CATSRDGSGGRGETQYF.

This clone was counted only a few times. This sequence joins TRBV30 and TRBJ2-1, with TRBD2 identical over 8 bases. V shed 7 bases, J shed 2 bases, and the junction held 4 bases outside the gene matches. The CDR3 extends over 13 amino acids. CDR1 is GTSNPN, CDR2 SVGIG, per germline (reference sequence). The CDR3 DNA follows: TGTGCCTCTCAGCGGGAGACCTACAATGAGCAGTTCTTC. This sequence encodes CASQRETYNEQFF.

The rearrangement uses TRBV5-1 and TRBJ2-1; TRBD2 agrees at 8 bases. CDR1 SGHRS and CDR2 YFSETQ come from the germline V gene. The V segment lost 4 bases and the J segment 6 bases; nucleotides outside the gene matches: 12. This CDR3 is built from 16 residues. In DNA, the CDR3 is TGCGCCAGCAGCATCCAACTAGCGGTTCCGCCCAATGAGCAGTTCTTC. It specifies CASSIQLAVPPNEQFF. The full variable domain, with the rest looked up from reference TRBV5-1 and TRBJ2-1, is KAGVTQTPRYLIKTRGQQVTLSCSPISGHRSVSWYQQTPGQGLQFLFEYFSETQRNKGNFPGRFSGRQFSNSRSEMNVSTLELGDSALYLCASSIQLAVPPNEQFFGPGTRLTVL.

This clone showed up just a few times. This chain uses TRBV14 with TRBJ2-2, with a weak D call TRBD2 (5 bases). CDR1 SGHDN and CDR2 FVKESK come from the germline V gene. This CDR3 contains 16 residues. The V gene lost 0 bases and the J gene lost 4 bases, with 12 bases spanning the gap. The CDR3 protein is CASSQDPGSFTGELFF. CDR3 in DNA: TGTGCCAGCAGCCAAGATCCGGGATCCTTCACCGGGGAGCTGTTTTTT.